The 2 T cell receptor beta chains listed next were all sequenced from one sample in a study of T cells in localized non-small cell lung cancer. The data were produced by immunoSEQ multiplex PCR, yet TCRdb's version contains in-frame clones alone and is incomplete. The sample lists tens of thousands of clones, about four fifths occurring once. The input for sequencing was PBMCs, taken before any cancer treatment. The receptors come from a woman aged 35 to 75 with stage II squamous cell lung carcinoma.

As DNA, the CDR3 is TGTGCCAGCAGCTTAACAGGGAAAGGCTACACCTTC. Protein: CASSLTGKGYTF. The chain uses TRBV5-6 and TRBJ1-2; TRBD1 is a possible D gene (6 bases). V was shortened by 2 bases and J by 8 bases, with 10 bases between the two germline ends. Germline loops: CDR1 SGHDT, CDR2 YYEEEE. The CDR3 is 12 amino acids.

The chain joins TRBV5-1 to TRBJ2-2; 8 bases fit TRBD1. After removal of 2 bases from V and 1 base from J, the junction contained 13 bases not matched to a gene. This CDR3 spans 19 amino acids. Germline lookup yields CDR1 SGHRS and CDR2 YFSETQ. The CDR3, as DNA: TGCGCCAGCAGCTTAGGGACAGGAGCCCTGAGCCTGAACACCGGGGAGCTGTTTTTT. Its protein is CASSLGTGALSLNTGELFF.